This T cell receptor beta chain comes out of a study of blood T cell repertoires in COVID-19. The germline V gene has CDR1 SGHDN and CDR2 FVKESK. V was pared by 1 base and J by 0 bases, with 7 bases between. This CDR3 is built from 15 residues. This table comes from immunoSEQ multiplex PCR, and its TCRdb copy is limited to in-frame clones, with some not included. The sample records over 90,000 clones, around nine tenths being singletons. Sequenced: peripheral blood. The chain combines TRBV14 with TRBJ1-5, with TRBD1 as a possible D gene (5 bases). This sequence was found in a middle-aged man with acute or convalescent COVID-19. The CDR3 here is CASSQAGDSNQPQHF. The CDR3 coding sequence is TGTGCCAGCAGCCAAGCGGGGGATAGCAATCAGCCCCAGCATTTT.